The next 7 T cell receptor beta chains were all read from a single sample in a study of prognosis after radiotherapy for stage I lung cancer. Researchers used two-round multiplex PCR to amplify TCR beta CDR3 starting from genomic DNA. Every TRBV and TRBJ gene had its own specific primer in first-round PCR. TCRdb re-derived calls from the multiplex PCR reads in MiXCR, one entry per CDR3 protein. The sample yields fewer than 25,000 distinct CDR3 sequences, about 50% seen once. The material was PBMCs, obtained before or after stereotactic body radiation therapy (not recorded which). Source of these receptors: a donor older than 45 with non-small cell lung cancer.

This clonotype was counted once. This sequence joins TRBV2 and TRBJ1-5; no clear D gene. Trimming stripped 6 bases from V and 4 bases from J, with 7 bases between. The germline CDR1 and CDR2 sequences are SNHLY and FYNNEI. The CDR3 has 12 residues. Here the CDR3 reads CASRAWNQPQHF. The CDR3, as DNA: TGTGCCAGCAGGGCTTGGAATCAGCCCCAGCATTTT.

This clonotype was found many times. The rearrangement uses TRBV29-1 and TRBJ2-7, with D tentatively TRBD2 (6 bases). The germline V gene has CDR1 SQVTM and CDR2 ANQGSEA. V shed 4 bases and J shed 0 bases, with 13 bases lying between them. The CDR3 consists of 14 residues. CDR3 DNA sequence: TGCAGCGTTGGTGGGGCGGGGCACTCCTACGAGCAGTACTTC. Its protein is CSVGGAGHSYEQYF.

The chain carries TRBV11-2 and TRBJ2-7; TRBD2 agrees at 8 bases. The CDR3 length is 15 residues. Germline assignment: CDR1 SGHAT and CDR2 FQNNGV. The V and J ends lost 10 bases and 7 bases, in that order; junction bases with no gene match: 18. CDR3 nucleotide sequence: TGTGCCAACAGTAACCCCGCGGGGGGTGCGCTTGAGCAGTACTTC. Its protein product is CANSNPAGGALEQYF.

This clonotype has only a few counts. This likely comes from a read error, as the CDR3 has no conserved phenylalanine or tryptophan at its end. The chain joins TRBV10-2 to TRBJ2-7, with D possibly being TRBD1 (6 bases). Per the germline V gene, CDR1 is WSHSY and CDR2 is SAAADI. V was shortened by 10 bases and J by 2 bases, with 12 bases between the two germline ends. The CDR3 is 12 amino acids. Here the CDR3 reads CATTGTAYEQYS. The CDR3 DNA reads TGCGCCACCACAGGGACCGCCTACGAGCAGTACTCC.

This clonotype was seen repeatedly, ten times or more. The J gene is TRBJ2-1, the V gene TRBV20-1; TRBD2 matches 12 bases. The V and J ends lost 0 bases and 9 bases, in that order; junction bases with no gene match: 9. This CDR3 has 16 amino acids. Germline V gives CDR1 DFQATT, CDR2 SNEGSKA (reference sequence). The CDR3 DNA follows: TGCAGTGCTAGAGATCCGACTAGCGGGAGTATGGCTGAGCAGTTCTTC. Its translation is CSARDPTSGSMAEQFF.

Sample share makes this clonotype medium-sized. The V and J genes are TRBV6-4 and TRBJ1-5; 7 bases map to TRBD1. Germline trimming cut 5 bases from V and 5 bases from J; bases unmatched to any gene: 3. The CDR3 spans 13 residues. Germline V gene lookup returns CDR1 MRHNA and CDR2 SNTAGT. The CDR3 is CASSTGEYQPQHF. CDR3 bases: TGTGCCAGCAGTACAGGGGAATATCAGCCCCAGCATTTT.

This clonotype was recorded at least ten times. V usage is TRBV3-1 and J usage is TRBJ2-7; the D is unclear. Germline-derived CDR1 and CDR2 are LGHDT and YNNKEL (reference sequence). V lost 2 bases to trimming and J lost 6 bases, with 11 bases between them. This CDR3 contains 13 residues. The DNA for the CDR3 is TGTGCCAGCAGCCAACTATGGCAGCTCGAGCAGTACTTC. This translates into CASSQLWQLEQYF.